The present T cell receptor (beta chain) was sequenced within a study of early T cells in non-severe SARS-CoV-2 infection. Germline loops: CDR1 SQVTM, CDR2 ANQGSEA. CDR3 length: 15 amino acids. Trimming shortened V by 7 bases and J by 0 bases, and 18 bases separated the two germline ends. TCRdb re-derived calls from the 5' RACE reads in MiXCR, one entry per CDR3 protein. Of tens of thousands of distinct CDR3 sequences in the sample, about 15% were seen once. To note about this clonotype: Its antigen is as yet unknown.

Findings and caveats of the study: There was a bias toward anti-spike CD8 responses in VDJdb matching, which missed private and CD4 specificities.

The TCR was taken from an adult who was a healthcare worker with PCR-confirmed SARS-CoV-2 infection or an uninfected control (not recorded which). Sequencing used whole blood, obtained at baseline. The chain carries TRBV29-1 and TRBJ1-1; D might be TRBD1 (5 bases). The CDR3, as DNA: TGCAGCGGCGTTGGGGCTGGAAGAGTGAACACTGAAGCTTTCTTT. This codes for CSGVGAGRVNTEAFF. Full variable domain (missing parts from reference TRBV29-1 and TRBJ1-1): SAVISQKPSRDICQRGTSLTIQCQVDSQVTMMFWYRQQPGQSLTLIATANQGSEATYESGFVIDKFPISRPNLTFSTLTVSNMSPEDSSIYLCSGVGAGRVNTEAFFGQGTRLTVV.